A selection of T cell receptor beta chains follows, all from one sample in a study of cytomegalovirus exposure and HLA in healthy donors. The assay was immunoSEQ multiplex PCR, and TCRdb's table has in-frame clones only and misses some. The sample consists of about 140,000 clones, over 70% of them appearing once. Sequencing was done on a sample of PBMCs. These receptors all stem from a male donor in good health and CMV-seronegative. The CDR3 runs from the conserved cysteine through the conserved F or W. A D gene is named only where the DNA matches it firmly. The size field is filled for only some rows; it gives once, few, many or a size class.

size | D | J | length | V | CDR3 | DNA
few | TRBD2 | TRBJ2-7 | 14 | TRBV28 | CASSTGGPVREQYF | TGTGCCAGCAGCACGGGAGGGCCTGTCAGGGAGCAGTACTTC
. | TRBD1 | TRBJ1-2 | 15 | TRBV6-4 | CASSRDRQGNVGYTF | TGTGCCAGCAGTAGAGATAGACAGGGAAATGTCGGCTACACCTTC
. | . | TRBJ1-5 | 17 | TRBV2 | CASRDRPRMNSNQPQHF | TGTGCCAGCAGGGACAGACCGAGGATGAATAGCAATCAGCCCCAGCATTTT
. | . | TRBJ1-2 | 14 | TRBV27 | CASSPRVSNYGYTF | TGTGCCAGCAGTCCGCGGGTTTCTAACTATGGCTACACCTTC
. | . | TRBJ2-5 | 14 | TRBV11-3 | CASSPLRIQETQYF | TGTGCCAGCAGCCCACTCCGAATCCAAGAGACCCAGTACTTC
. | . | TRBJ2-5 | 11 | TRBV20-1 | CSARPLETQYF | TGCAGTGCTAGACCCCTGGAGACCCAGTACTTC
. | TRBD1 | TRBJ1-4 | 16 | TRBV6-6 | CASSFPGQGLVEKLFF | TGTGCCAGCAGTTTCCCGGGACAGGGTTTGGTTGAAAAACTGTTTTTT
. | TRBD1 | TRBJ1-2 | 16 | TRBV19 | CASSIGTGASFYGYTF | TGTGCCAGTAGTATAGGGACAGGGGCGTCCTTCTATGGCTACACCTTC
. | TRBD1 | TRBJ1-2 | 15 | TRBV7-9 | CSSNFRDSDNYGYTF | TGTTCCAGCAACTTCCGGGACAGCGACAACTATGGCTACACCTTC
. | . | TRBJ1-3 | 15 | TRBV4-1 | CASSQVGGAGNTIYF | TGCGCCAGCAGCCAAGTGGGGGGGGCTGGAAACACCATATATTTT
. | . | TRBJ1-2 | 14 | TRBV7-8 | CASSARESLMGYTF | TGTGCCAGCAGCGCACGGGAGAGCCTTATGGGCTACACCTTC
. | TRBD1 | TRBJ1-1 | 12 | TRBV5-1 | CASGTGNTEAFF | TGCGCCAGCGGGACAGGTAACACTGAAGCTTTCTTT
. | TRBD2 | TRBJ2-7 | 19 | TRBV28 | CASVFGNSLTSGRGKRQYF | TGTGCCAGCGTGTTCGGGAATTCCCTGACTAGCGGGAGAGGTAAACGGCAGTACTTC
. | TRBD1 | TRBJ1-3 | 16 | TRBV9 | CASSDLRQGAGNTIYF | TGTGCCAGCAGCGATCTAAGACAGGGCGCAGGAAACACCATATATTTT
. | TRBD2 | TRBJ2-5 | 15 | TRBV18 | CASSRLAGVDETQYF | TGTGCCAGCTCTCGTCTAGCGGGAGTAGATGAGACCCAGTACTTC
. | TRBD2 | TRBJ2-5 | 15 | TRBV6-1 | CASRIPSGVQETQYF | TGTGCCAGCAGGATACCTAGCGGGGTGCAAGAGACCCAGTACTTC
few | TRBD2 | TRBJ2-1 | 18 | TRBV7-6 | CASSRTGTSGGNYNEQFF | TGTGCCAGCAGCCGTACCGGGACTAGCGGGGGGAACTACAATGAGCAGTTCTTC
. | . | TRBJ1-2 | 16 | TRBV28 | CASSLGQGSLPYGYTF | TGTGCCAGCAGCTTAGGGCAGGGCAGCCTCCCCTATGGCTACACCTTC
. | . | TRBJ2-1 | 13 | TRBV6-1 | CASNRAGANEQFF | TGTGCCAGCAATAGGGCAGGGGCGAATGAGCAGTTCTTC
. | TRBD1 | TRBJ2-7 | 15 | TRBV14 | CASSQDRTGLREQYF | TGTGCCAGCAGCCAAGACCGGACAGGGCTCCGCGAGCAGTACTTC